These 29 T cell receptor beta chains were all obtained from the same sample, sequenced in a study of neurological immune-mediated disorders (dated by TCRdb to the late 2010s). Library generation was performed with 5' RACE. Sequencing relied on an Illumina HiSeq 2500. TCRdb's own reprocessing of the public reads used fastp at Q25 and MiXCR and kept productive beta chains. Every CDR3 protein is listed once, alongside the most common genes and DNA of its rows. The sample profile shows approximately 50,000 distinct CDR3 sequences; approximately 3.8% of them were found once. In total, the top ten clones hold 1.6% of the sample. The sample taken for sequencing was PBMCs. These receptors originate from a man aged 30 to 39 with multiple sclerosis.

This clonotype was counted many times. The chain employs TRBV6-5 and TRBJ1-2; a possible D gene is TRBD1 (5 bases). This CDR3 spans 16 amino acids. The germline V gene encodes CDR1 MNHEY and CDR2 SVGAGI. V was trimmed by 0 bases and J by 2 bases, leaving 13 bases between them. The CDR3 loop is CASSYSVLRENYGYTF. CDR3 nucleotide sequence: TGTGCCAGCAGTTACTCGGTCCTCAGGGAGAACTATGGCTACACCTTC.

V and J are TRBV29-1 and TRBJ2-7; no definite D call. Per the germline V gene, CDR1 is SQVTM and CDR2 is ANQGSEA. The germline V and J ends were trimmed by 4 bases and 0 bases, with 10 bases remaining between them. This CDR3 contains 13 residues. This CDR3 reads CSVGHSISYEQYF. The DNA for the CDR3 is TGCAGCGTTGGGCACAGTATCTCCTACGAGCAGTACTTC.

The rearrangement joins TRBV7-2 to TRBJ2-4, with 9 bases matching TRBD1. The CDR3 is 15 residues long. V was pared by 3 bases and J by 6 bases, with 6 bases of the junction left unmatched. Germline lookup yields CDR1 SGHTA and CDR2 FQGNSA. CDR3 amino acids: CASSFPRTGANIQYF. Written as DNA, the CDR3 is TGTGCCAGCAGCTTTCCGAGGACAGGGGCAAACATTCAGTACTTC.

This clonotype was seen at least ten times. J is TRBJ2-3 and V is TRBV10-2; tentatively, D is TRBD1 or TRBD2 (5 bases each). This CDR3 comprises 18 residues. Looked up from germline, CDR1 is WSHSY and CDR2 is SAAADI. V lost 5 bases and J lost 0, with 21 bases in between. The CDR3 DNA is TGCGCCAGCAGTTCGCCCGAGGGACGGAGAGAGAGCACAGATACGCAGTATTTT. Translated, it gives CASSSPEGRRESTDTQYF.

This clonotype has at least ten counts. The rearrangement links TRBV5-1 to TRBJ1-2; no clear D gene. The CDR3 totals 13 residues. Trimming removed 1 base at V and 2 bases at J, with 6 bases between. Germline loops: CDR1 SGHRS, CDR2 YFSETQ. The CDR3 sequence is CASSLTRNYGYTF. DNA for the CDR3: TGCGCCAGCAGCTTGACACGAAACTATGGCTACACCTTC. The full variable domain, in which reference TRBV5-1 and TRBJ1-2 provide the parts outside the CDR3, is KAGVTQTPRYLIKTRGQQVTLSCSPISGHRSVSWYQQTPGQGLQFLFEYFSETQRNKGNFPGRFSGRQFSNSRSEMNVSTLELGDSALYLCASSLTRNYGYTFGSGTRLTVV.

Notes on this clonotype: Mismatch with germline at one junction end may stem from a read error. This chain uses TRBV28 with TRBJ2-3, with 8 bases identical to TRBD2. Germline V gene sequence: CDR1 MDHEN, CDR2 SYDVKM. This CDR3 has 19 residues. The CDR3: CASSYHLFWREVSTDTQYF. The CDR3 nucleotides are TGTGCCAGTAGTTACCACCTCTTTTGGCGGGAGGTAAGCACAGATACGCAGTATTTT.

This chain connects TRBV12-3 or TRBV12-4 to TRBJ2-1; D unresolved. The CDR3 extends over 16 amino acids. Trimming removed 2 bases from V and 7 bases from J, with 18 bases in between. The CDR3 sequence: CASSLWDRTARNEQFF. Here the CDR3 DNA reads TGTGCCAGCAGTTTATGGGATCGGACGGCGAGAAATGAGCAGTTCTTC.

This clonotype showed up many times. The chain combines TRBV29-1 with TRBJ2-5, with D hard to call. The CDR3 runs 11 residues. Germline V gene sequence: CDR1 SQVTM, CDR2 ANQGSEA. Trimming pared 4 bases from V and 5 bases from J, leaving 8 bases between. In DNA, the CDR3 is TGCAGCGTTGCAAGGGTGGAGACCCAGTACTTC. This encodes CSVARVETQYF. Looking up the rest from reference TRBV29-1 and TRBJ2-5 gives the full variable domain: SAVISQKPSRDICQRGTSLTIQCQVDSQVTMMFWYRQQPGQSLTLIATANQGSEATYESGFVIDKFPISRPNLTFSTLTVSNMSPEDSSIYLCSVARVETQYFGPGTRLLVL.

This clonotype was recorded at least ten times. The chain links TRBV20-1 to TRBJ2-3; TRBD2 is a possible D gene (6 bases). Germline V lookup: CDR1 DFQATT, CDR2 SNEGSKA (reference sequence). The CDR3 runs to 15 residues. The V end was cut by 6 bases, the J end by 1 base, with 17 bases between. CDR3 protein: CSAAWRDRGTDTQYF. The DNA of the CDR3 is TGCAGTGCCGCGTGGCGGGATAGGGGCACAGATACGCAGTATTTT.

Turning to this clonotype: This may be a read error: a much more frequent sequence differs by one nucleotide. The chain combines TRBV28 with TRBJ1-1; no definite D call. The ends were cut back, 3 bases at V and 6 bases at J, with 8 bases in the middle. This CDR3 is 12 amino acids long. CDR1 and CDR2 from the germline V gene are MDHEN and SYDVKM. The CDR3 DNA reads as TGTGCCAGCAGTTTCTCCCACTCTGAAGCTTTCTTT. Translation gives CASSFSHSEAFF.

This clonotype was detected ten times or more. The chain uses TRBV28 and TRBJ2-7; 7 bases are a match to TRBD1. CDR3 length equals 15 residues. Germline values: CDR1 MDHEN, CDR2 SYDVKM. With V trimmed by 8 bases and J by 2 bases, 12 bases remained unmatched. The CDR3 spells CASRSSQGNTYEQYF. CDR3 DNA: TGTGCCAGCCGAAGCTCACAGGGGAATACCTACGAGCAGTACTTC.

This clonotype came up many times. The chain links TRBV9 to TRBJ2-2; 8 bases match TRBD2. V lost 0 bases, J lost 5 bases, and 6 bases stayed unmatched. This CDR3 spans 16 amino acids. Germline V lookup: CDR1 SGDLS, CDR2 YYNGEE. The CDR3 coding sequence is TGTGCCAGCAGCGTAGACGGGACTAGGTCGACCGGGGAGCTGTTTTTT. Translating gives CASSVDGTRSTGELFF.

This clonotype has a handful of counts. This sequence joins TRBV12-3 or TRBV12-4 and TRBJ2-7; D remains ambiguous. V was cut by 6 bases and J by 3 bases, with 15 bases left in between. The CDR3 is 14 amino acids. The CDR3 DNA sequence: TGTGCCAGCAGCCGAAATCCCAGGAGCTACGAGCAGTACTTC. Residues: CASSRNPRSYEQYF.

This clonotype was found many times. The CDR3 region has the DNA TGTGCCAGCAGTTTTGGACAGGGCGAGCAGCCCCAGCATTTT. This translates into CASSFGQGEQPQHF. This chain connects TRBV12-3 or TRBV12-4 to TRBJ1-5; 8 positions agree with TRBD1. This CDR3 is 14 amino acids long. V was pared by 3 bases and J by 7 bases, with 5 bases of the junction left unmatched.

This clonotype was found many times. The chain recombines TRBV20-1 with TRBJ2-1; tentatively, D is TRBD2 (5 bases). This CDR3 comprises 12 residues. Germline-derived CDR1 and CDR2 are DFQATT and SNEGSKA (reference sequence). The V end lost 4 bases, the J end lost 9 bases, and 13 bases lay between the germline ends. CDR3 nucleotide sequence: TGCAGTGCTAATAGCGACCGGGGTGAGCAGTTCTTC. The encoded protein is CSANSDRGEQFF.

This clonotype was seen repeatedly, ten times or more. DNA of the CDR3: TGTGCCAGCAGTTACTCCGGACAGAACACCGGGGAGCTGTTTTTT. Its translation: CASSYSGQNTGELFF. The chain carries TRBV6-5 and TRBJ2-2; tentatively, D is TRBD1 (5 bases). Trimming shortened V by 0 bases and J by 1 base, and 6 bases separated the two germline ends. Germline V lookup: CDR1 MNHEY, CDR2 SVGAGI. This CDR3 is built from 15 residues.

As for this clonotype: Given a much more abundant clone one base away, this may be a read error. CDR3 region: CASSPEGQPQNF. The CDR3 DNA reads TGTGCCAGCTCACCGGAGGGTCAGCCCCAGAATTTT. V usage is TRBV18 and J usage is TRBJ1-5; D is unclear. The CDR3 runs 12 residues. Germline V gives CDR1 KGHSH, CDR2 LQKENI.

This chain uses TRBV18 with TRBJ1-1; perhaps TRBD1 as D (6 bases). Per germline, CDR1 KGHSH and CDR2 LQKENI. V was cut by 3 bases and J by 3 bases, with 8 bases left in between. The CDR3 contains 13 residues. The DNA of the CDR3 is TGTGCCAGCTCACCGGGGGCTGACACTGAAGCTTTCTTT. It is translated as CASSPGADTEAFF.

This clonotype was seen at least ten times. The chain has TRBV5-1 and TRBJ2-7; TRBD2 matches 9 bases. J gave up 5 bases and V 1 base, and 4 bases lay outside the gene matches. The germline gives CDR1 SGHRS, CDR2 YFSETQ. The CDR3 is made up of 14 amino acids. CDR3 sequence: CASSLSGRQNEQYF. DNA for the CDR3: TGCGCCAGCAGCTTGAGCGGGAGGCAGAACGAGCAGTACTTC.

Many counts were recorded for this clonotype. The V gene is TRBV30, the J gene TRBJ2-1; D is undetermined. Germline assignment: CDR1 GTSNPN and CDR2 SVGIG (reference sequence). The CDR3 length is 14 residues. With 1 base removed from V and 4 bases from J, the gap between germline ends came to 11 bases. The CDR3, as DNA: TGTGCCTGGAGTGCAGGTTTCGGGTACAATGAGCAGTTCTTC. Translated, it gives CAWSAGFGYNEQFF.

This clonotype was recorded many times. V usage is TRBV2 and J usage is TRBJ1-2; TRBD1 matches at 8 bases. The CDR3 is made up of 15 amino acids. CDR1 is SNHLY and CDR2 is FYNNEI in the germline V gene. The V and J ends lost 5 bases and 0 bases, in that order; junction bases with no gene match: 5. The CDR3 bases are TGTGCCAGCAGTTATGCGACAGGGGCTAACTATGGCTACACCTTC. Its protein product is CASSYATGANYGYTF.

This clonotype was picked up many times. The chain uses TRBV7-6 and TRBJ2-1; TRBD1 might be the D (6 bases). V gave up 4 bases and J gave up 8 bases, with 12 bases separating them. The CDR3 covers 13 residues. Germline CDR1 is SGHVS and CDR2 is FNYEAQ. The CDR3, as DNA: TGTGCCAGCAGCTCCTACAGGGCGGATGAGCAGTTCTTC. Amino acids: CASSSYRADEQFF.

This clonotype was counted ten times or more. This sequence joins TRBV28 and TRBJ2-1, with TRBD2 identical over 11 bases. The ends lost 6 bases at V and 6 bases at J; junction bases unmatched: 4. This CDR3 is built from 14 residues. The germline gives CDR1 MDHEN, CDR2 SYDVKM. The CDR3 sequence: CASRAGLAVNEQFF. CDR3 DNA: TGTGCCAGCAGAGCGGGACTAGCGGTCAATGAGCAGTTCTTC.

At least ten counts were recorded for this clonotype. The J gene is TRBJ2-1, the V gene TRBV24-1; D unclear. The germline V gene encodes CDR1 KGHDR and CDR2 SFDVKD. V was trimmed by 5 bases and J by 4 bases, leaving 14 bases between them. The length of the CDR3 is 15 residues. The CDR3 reads CATSAIGSGYNEQFF. CDR3 bases: TGTGCCACCAGTGCCATAGGTTCGGGTTACAATGAGCAGTTCTTC.

At least ten counts were recorded for this clonotype. The CDR3 coding sequence is TGTGCCAGCAGCTTAGTGCAGCTACCCACAGATACGCAGTATTTT. Encoded protein: CASSLVQLPTDTQYF. The chain employs TRBV7-2 and TRBJ2-3, with D unresolved. Germline CDR1 is SGHTA and CDR2 is FQGNSA. Trimming took off 1 base at V and 2 bases at J, with 10 bases between the two ends. There are 15 residues in the CDR3.

With regard to this clonotype: The conserved closing phenylalanine or tryptophan is absent in this CDR3, likely reflecting a read error. This chain uses TRBV20-1 with TRBJ1-1, with 7 bases identical to TRBD1. The V and J ends lost 4 bases and 2 bases, in that order; junction bases with no gene match: 7. Germline CDR1 reads DFQATT; CDR2 reads SNEGSKA (reference sequence). The CDR3 spans 14 residues. The CDR3 bases are TGCAGTGCTACCCAGACAGGGCTAAACACTGAAGCTTTCAAT. Amino acids: CSATQTGLNTEAFN.

This clonotype was detected ten times or more. The J gene is TRBJ2-2, the V gene TRBV7-9, with 8 bases that match TRBD1. CDR1 is SEHNR and CDR2 is FQNEAQ in the germline V gene (reference sequence). The CDR3 covers 15 residues. V lost 3 bases and J lost 6; bases outside the gene matches: 6. This CDR3 is CASSFVTGVSGELFF. In DNA form, the CDR3 reads TGTGCCAGCAGCTTCGTGACAGGGGTATCCGGGGAGCTGTTTTTT.

This clonotype was detected ten times or more. This chain joins TRBV5-1 and TRBJ1-4, with TRBD1 matching 8 bases. This CDR3 is built from 15 residues. In germline, CDR1 is SGHRS, CDR2 YFSETQ. V was pared by 4 bases and J by 6 bases, with 8 bases of the junction left unmatched. CDR3 nucleotides: TGCGCCAGCAGCCTTGGGCCGGACAGGGATGAAAAACTGTTTTTT. Amino acid sequence: CASSLGPDRDEKLFF.

This clonotype has ten or more counts. The CDR3 here is CASSHTGFEQYF. The CDR3 nucleotides read TGTGCCAGCAGCCACACAGGGTTCGAGCAGTACTTC. This chain connects TRBV3-1 to TRBJ2-7; tentative D call: TRBD1 (6 bases). CDR1 is LGHDT, CDR2 YNNKEL, per germline (reference sequence). The CDR3 has 12 residues. Trimming took off 3 bases at V and 6 bases at J, with 9 bases between the two ends.